This is a list of T cell receptor beta chains from one sample in a study of shared clonotypes between healthy human individuals. Generated by immunoSEQ multiplex PCR, the TCRdb table keeps only in-frame clones and is missing some. The sample includes approximately 2.5 million clones, more than 90% of them seen just once. The sample consisted of naive CD4+ T cells sorted from blood. These receptor sequences come from a young man in good health. Each CDR3 is given without its conserved first and last residue. The order of the fields is clone size, J gene, V gene, CDR3 protein. Only some rows state a clone size, as once, few, many or a class for expanded clones.

. . TRBV4-1 ASSQDSGDSYEQY
once TRBJ2-1 TRBV20-1 RDGGNEQF
. TRBJ2-7 TRBV5-4 ASSLGARPGEGREQY
. TRBJ1-1 TRBV6-5 ASSYDEDTEAF
. TRBJ2-7 TRBV6-5 ASSYSYGSYEQY
. TRBJ2-5 TRBV6-5 ASAKERGAGAQY
. TRBJ1-3 TRBV9 ASSRLITNGNTIY
. TRBJ2-7 TRBV30 AWSVNAGAWQY
. TRBJ2-5 TRBV19 ASSIGVAGEETQY
. TRBJ2-7 TRBV28 ASSMDRVGEQY
. TRBJ2-2 TRBV7-2 ASSLTRTGGPGGELF
. TRBJ1-1 TRBV9 ASSVGTGATEAF
. TRBJ1-1 TRBV5-1 ASSLEGRQSEAF
. TRBJ1-6 TRBV6-1 ASSELTGGRASPLH
. TRBJ2-7 TRBV28 ASSDLGSYEQY
. TRBJ1-1 TRBV29-1 SVGGRGNTEAF
. TRBJ1-2 TRBV21-1 ASSNLTVGIHGYT
. TRBJ2-7 TRBV27 ASSERFPFYEQY
. . TRBV11-1 ASSLSEPYEQY
. TRBJ2-3 TRBV7-7 ASSPRWTDTQY
. TRBJ2-7 TRBV28 ATSPRWGLAGGLGEQY
. TRBJ1-1 TRBV30 AWSGAPRGTEAF
. TRBJ1-4 TRBV11-1 ASSQTSVEKLF
few TRBJ2-2 TRBV6-4 ASSAGRGRNYTGELF
. TRBJ2-3 TRBV28 ASSSPAGTNTQY
. TRBJ2-5 TRBV20-1 SRGAKETQY
. TRBJ1-5 TRBV7-2 ASSLSVGTGPNQPQH
once TRBJ1-2 TRBV11-2 ASSLQSGYT
. TRBJ1-1 TRBV20-1 SPPTAEAF
. TRBJ1-6 TRBV6-5 ASRVDGRYNSPLH
. TRBJ1-1 TRBV18 ASSQRLTGNTEAF
few TRBJ2-7 TRBV11-2 ASSWPASGEYEQY
. TRBJ2-3 TRBV5-1 ASSYAAGMADTQY
. TRBJ2-7 TRBV10-2 ASSAFAVNTGGRYEQY
. TRBJ2-3 TRBV25-1 ASSERLAGGTDTQY
. TRBJ1-5 TRBV15 ATSRDRDNQPQH